This T cell receptor beta chain was retrieved from a study of T cell responses to AZD1222 COVID-19 vaccine. General study results and limits: Spike-specific TCR breadth and depth went up after people got two AZD1222 doses. All repertoire sampling was performed exclusively after the peak T cell response. Only five to seven AZD1222 recipients were seropositive at baseline. Spike regions recognized by vaccine-associated CD4 TCRs spanned the protein, led by 160-218 and 743-854.

As concerns this clone: Its matching antigen is unknown.

Here immunoSEQ multiplex PCR was the method, and the copy in TCRdb shows in-frame clones only, minus some. The sample consists of 95,000 to 150,000 clones, approximately 88% of them appearing once. This CDR3 contains 13 residues. The germline V and J ends were trimmed by 3 bases and 5 bases, with 7 bases remaining between them. Germline CDR1 and CDR2: LNHDA and SQIVND (reference sequence). The sequenced sample was peripheral blood, obtained on day 0 of AZD1222 vaccination. V is TRBV19 and J is TRBJ1-4; D remains ambiguous. The TCR sequence derives from an adult in good health. CDR3 sequence reads: CASSIMRNEKLFF. CDR3 coding DNA: TGTGCCAGTAGTATTATGAGGAATGAAAAACTGTTTTTT.